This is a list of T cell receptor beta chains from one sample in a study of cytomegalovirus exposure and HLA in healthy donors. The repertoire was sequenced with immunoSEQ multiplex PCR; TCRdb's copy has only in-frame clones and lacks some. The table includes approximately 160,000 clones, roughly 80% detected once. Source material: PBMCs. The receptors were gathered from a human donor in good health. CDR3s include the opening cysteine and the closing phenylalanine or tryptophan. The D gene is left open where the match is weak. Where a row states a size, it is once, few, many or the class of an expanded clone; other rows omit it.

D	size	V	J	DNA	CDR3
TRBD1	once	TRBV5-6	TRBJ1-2	TGTGCCAGCAGCTTCAGGGGGGTCAGTACTGGCTACACCTTC	CASSFRGVSTGYTF
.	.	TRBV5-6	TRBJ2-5	TGTGCCAGCAGCTTGAGGGACTCCCAGTACTTC	CASSLRDSQYF
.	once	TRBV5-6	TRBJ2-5	TGTGCCAGCAGCGGGTTGGGCACAGAGCACCAAGAGACCCAGTACTTC	CASSGLGTEHQETQYF
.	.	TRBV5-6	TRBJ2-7	TGTGCCAGCAGCTTAGATTCAGGGGCCCACGAGCAGTACTTC	CASSLDSGAHEQYF
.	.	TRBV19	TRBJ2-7	TGTGCCAGTAGTACGGGACACCTATCGAGCTCCTACGAGCAGTACTTC	CASSTGHLSSSYEQYF
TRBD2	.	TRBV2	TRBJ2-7	TGTGCCAGCAGTGGGCTAGCGGGGATTTACGAGCAGTACTTC	CASSGLAGIYEQYF
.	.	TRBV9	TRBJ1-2	TGTGCCAGCAGCGTAGAGGGGTTCTCCCTCTATGGCTACACCTTC	CASSVEGFSLYGYTF
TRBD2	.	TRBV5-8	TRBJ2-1	TGTGCCAGCAGATTTTTTACTAGCGGGGGGGCGGTAAATGAGCAGTTCTTC	CASRFFTSGGAVNEQFF
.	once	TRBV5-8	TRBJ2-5	TGTGCCAGCTCCGAAGGGATTAGGGGAAGGGAGACCCAGTACTTC	CASSEGIRGRETQYF
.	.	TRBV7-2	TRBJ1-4	TGTGCCAGCAGCTCCGGCGGGCTCGGAAAACTGTTTTTT	CASSSGGLGKLFF
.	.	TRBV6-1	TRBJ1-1	TGTGCCAGCAGTGACTTTCTGAGGGCTTTCTTT	CASSDFLRAFF
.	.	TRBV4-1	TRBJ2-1	TGCGCCAGCAGCCAAGTTAATGGAGGGGATGAGCAGTTCTTC	CASSQVNGGDEQFF
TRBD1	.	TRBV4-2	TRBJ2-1	TGTGCCAGCAGCCAAGAGACAGGGCCCCCTGAGCAGTTCTTC	CASSQETGPPEQFF
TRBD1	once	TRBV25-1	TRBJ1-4	TGTGCCAGCAGTGCCTACAGGGGTAGTAATGAAAAACGGTTTTTT	CASSAYRGSNEKRFF
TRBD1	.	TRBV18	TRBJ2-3	TGTGCCAGCTCACCCCAGGGGGTCCTCGGTGATACGCAGTATTTT	CASSPQGVLGDTQYF
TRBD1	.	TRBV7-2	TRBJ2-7	TGTGCCAGCAGGCAGGGGGCCGACGAGCAGTACTTC	CASRQGADEQYF
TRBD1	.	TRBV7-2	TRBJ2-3	TGTGCCAGCAGCTTAGGGTGGGGGGACAGGGTCACAGATACGCAGTATTTT	CASSLGWGDRVTDTQYF
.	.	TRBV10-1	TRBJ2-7	TGCGCCAGCAGTGAGTCTTATAGCCCATTAACCTACGAGCAGTACTTC	CASSESYSPLTYEQYF
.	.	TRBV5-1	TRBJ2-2	TGCGCCAGCAGCTTGGTTGGTAGGGGAACCGGGGAGCTGTTTTTT	CASSLVGRGTGELFF
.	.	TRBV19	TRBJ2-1	TGTGCCAGTATGGTGGCGGCGAGCTCCTACAATGAGCAGTTCTTC	CASMVAASSYNEQFF